This TCR beta chain was captured by sequencing in a study of blood T cell repertoires in COVID-19. Study-wide context: Acute-phase and convalescent COVID-19 samples originated in the United States, Italy and Spain. In each case, the material was cDNA or gDNA derived from T cells, B-cell-depleted T cells, or PBMCs.

The CDR3 is made up of 13 amino acids. Trimming left V 7 bases short and J 10 bases short, with 19 bases between. Methods used by the authors: For nucleated cells, counts were estimated from reference gene primer amplification. Assay used: immunoSEQ multiplex PCR; TCRdb lists only in-frame clones, some missing. V and J calls and clone size are given by that table; D and trimming were obtained from the DNA. Of around 310,000 clones in the sample, over 80% were seen once. Sequenced sample: PBMCs or T cells enriched from blood (not recorded which). The chain has TRBV12-3 or TRBV12-4 and TRBJ1-2; D might be TRBD1 (6 bases). The TCR originated in a man aged 30-40 years who had recovered from COVID-19. The CDR3 sequence: CASILGAGDYYTF. CDR3 in DNA: TGTGCCAGCATATTAGGGGCAGGGGACTACTACACCTTC.